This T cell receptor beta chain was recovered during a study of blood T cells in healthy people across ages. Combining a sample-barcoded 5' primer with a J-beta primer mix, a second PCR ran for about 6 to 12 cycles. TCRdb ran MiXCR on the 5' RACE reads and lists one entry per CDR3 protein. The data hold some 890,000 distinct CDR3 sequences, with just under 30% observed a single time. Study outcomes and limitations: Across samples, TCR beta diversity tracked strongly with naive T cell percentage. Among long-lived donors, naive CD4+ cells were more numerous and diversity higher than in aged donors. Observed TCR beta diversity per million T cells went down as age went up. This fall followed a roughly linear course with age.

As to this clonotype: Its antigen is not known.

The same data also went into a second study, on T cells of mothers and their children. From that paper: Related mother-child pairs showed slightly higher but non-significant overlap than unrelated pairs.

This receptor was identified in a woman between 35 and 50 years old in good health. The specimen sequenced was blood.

The CDR3 loop reads CASSKQGAMYEQYF. CDR3 nucleotide sequence: TGTGCCAGTAGTAAACAGGGGGCTATGTACGAGCAGTACTTC. V usage is TRBV19 and J usage is TRBJ2-7; 9 bases fit TRBD1. The CDR3 sequence is 14 residues long. After removal of 4 bases from V and 4 bases from J, the junction contained 5 bases not matched to a gene. Germline lookup yields CDR1 LNHDA and CDR2 SQIVND (reference sequence).